This T cell receptor (beta chain) was sequenced during a study of shared clonotypes between healthy human individuals. General study findings and limits: Among donors, the sharing of clonotypes was expected to be influenced by sequencing depth.

Note on this clone: Its antigen is not known.

In germline, CDR1 is PRHDT, CDR2 FYEKMQ (reference sequence). This CDR3 contains 14 residues. Deletions cut 6 bases from V and 1 base from J, with 12 bases between. Researchers divided each subset's genomic DNA evenly across several immunoSEQ plates. Here immunoSEQ multiplex PCR was the method, and the copy in TCRdb shows in-frame clones only, minus some. The sample has fewer than 1.4 million clones; around three quarters are singletons. The V and J genes are TRBV13 and TRBJ1-1; a possible D gene is TRBD1 (5 bases). The receptor was isolated from a man between 18 and 35 years old in good health. Some clones in this sample may be carry-over from other donors' samples. Sample: memory CD4+ T cells from PBMCs. Indicated subset: CD45RA-negative fraction. CDR3 loop: CASSRERGNTEAFF. CDR3 sequence (DNA): TGTGCCAGCAGTAGGGAAAGGGGGAACACTGAAGCTTTCTTT.